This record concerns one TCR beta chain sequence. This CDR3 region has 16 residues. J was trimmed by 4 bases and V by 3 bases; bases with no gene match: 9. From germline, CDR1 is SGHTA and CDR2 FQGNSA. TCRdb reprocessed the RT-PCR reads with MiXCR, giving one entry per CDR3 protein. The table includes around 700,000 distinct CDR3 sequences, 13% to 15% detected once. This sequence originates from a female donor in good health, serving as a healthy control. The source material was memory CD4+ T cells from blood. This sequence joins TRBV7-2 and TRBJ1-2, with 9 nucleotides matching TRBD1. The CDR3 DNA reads TGTGCCAGCAGCTTGTTCGGGACAGGGTTTTCCTATGGCTACACCTTC. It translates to CASSLFGTGFSYGYTF.